The 14 T cell receptor beta chains below were found in one sample sequenced in a study of T cells in Graves' hyperthyroidism and ophthalmopathy. RNA transcripts yielded amplified TCR beta CDR3 regions. Carried out on the TCR CDR3, a first-round RT-PCR used the HTBI primer set. TCRdb ran MiXCR on the multiplex PCR reads and lists one entry per CDR3 protein. This table holds approximately 150,000 distinct CDR3 sequences, about a tenth found once. The sample taken for sequencing was blood. These receptors were obtained from a woman aged 18-30 years with Graves' hyperthyroidism that later progressed to Graves' ophthalmopathy.

This chain links TRBV5-6 with TRBJ2-1, with 9 positions matching TRBD1. From germline, CDR1 is SGHDT and CDR2 YYEEEE. The ends lost 4 bases at V and 7 bases at J; junction bases unmatched: 9. This CDR3 spans 15 amino acids. The CDR3 is CASSPTGTGWNEQFF. The CDR3 bases are TGTGCCAGCAGCCCAACAGGGACAGGGTGGAATGAGCAGTTCTTC.

This clonotype was detected many times. The genes are TRBV11-2 and TRBJ2-1; TRBD2 might be the D (6 bases). V lost 5 bases and J lost 7, with 12 bases in between. CDR3 length: 13 residues. Germline assignment: CDR1 SGHAT and CDR2 FQNNGV. CDR3 sequence reads: CASSLGLLNEQFF. The CDR3 nucleotides are TGTGCCAGCAGCCTCGGACTACTTAATGAGCAGTTCTTC. Full variable domain (missing parts from reference TRBV11-2 and TRBJ2-1): EAGVAQSPRYKIIEKRQSVAFWCNPISGHATLYWYQQILGQGPKLLIQFQNNGVVDDSQLPKDRFSAERLKGVDSTLKIQPAKLEDSAVYLCASSLGLLNEQFFGPGTRLTVL.

The V and J genes are TRBV12-3 or TRBV12-4 and TRBJ2-1; either TRBD1 or TRBD2 may supply D (5 bases each). CDR3 length: 14 amino acids. Deletions cut 3 bases from V and 9 bases from J, with 15 bases between. The CDR3: CASSLVGPKSEQFF. The DNA of the CDR3 is TGTGCCAGCAGTTTGGTGGGACCCAAGAGTGAGCAGTTCTTC.

The chain is built from TRBV27 and TRBJ2-7; TRBD1 matches at 7 bases. This CDR3 region has 16 residues. Germline CDR1 and CDR2: MNHEY and SMNVEV (reference sequence). Losses at the gene ends were 4 bases for V and 0 bases for J; bases not matched to a gene: 9. The CDR3 spells CASSSHTGALSYEQYF. The CDR3 nucleotides read TGTGCCAGCAGTTCGCACACAGGGGCGCTCTCCTACGAGCAGTACTTC.

The chain has TRBV19 and TRBJ1-6; TRBD1 agrees at 7 bases. CDR1 is LNHDA and CDR2 is SQIVND in the germline V gene (reference sequence). With 4 bases clipped from V and 9 bases from J, the junction kept 12 bases outside the gene matches. The CDR3 length is 16 residues. The CDR3: CASSTYEGARFSPLHF. As DNA, the CDR3 is TGTGCCAGTAGTACGTACGAGGGGGCGCGGTTTTCACCCCTCCACTTT.

Only a few counts were recorded for this clonotype. J is TRBJ2-3 and V is TRBV6-1; D remains unclear. The germline V gene has CDR1 MNHNS and CDR2 SASEGT. Deletions cut 8 bases from V and 3 bases from J, with 15 bases between. The CDR3 runs to 14 residues. This CDR3 is CASGRLMRTDTQYF. Written as DNA, the CDR3 is TGTGCCAGCGGGCGCCTCATGAGGACAGATACGCAGTATTTT.

This clonotype was seen at least ten times. The V call is TRBV5-1, the J call TRBJ1-1; 7 nucleotides line up with TRBD1. CDR3 size: 16 residues. Looked up from germline, CDR1 is SGHRS and CDR2 is YFSETQ. The V gene end was trimmed by 4 bases and the J gene end by 0 bases; junction bases not matched to a gene: 9. The CDR3 DNA reads TGCGCCAGCAGCCGGGGCGGGGGACAGCTGAACACTGAAGCTTTCTTT. It yields the protein CASSRGGGQLNTEAFF.

The table lists this clonotype with many counts. The genes are TRBV7-9 and TRBJ1-2; perhaps TRBD1 as D (5 bases). Germline assignment: CDR1 SEHNR and CDR2 FQNEAQ (reference sequence). The germline V and J ends were trimmed by 5 bases and 3 bases, with 16 bases remaining between them. This CDR3 is built from 15 residues. This CDR3 reads CASSPPRDRDYGYTF. CDR3 nucleotides: TGTGCCAGCAGCCCACCCAGGGACCGAGACTATGGCTACACCTTC.

This clonotype occurred many times. The chain combines TRBV5-1 with TRBJ1-1; D unclear. The ends were cut back, 1 base at V and 2 bases at J, with 12 bases in the middle. CDR3 size: 15 residues. Germline CDR1 reads SGHRS; CDR2 reads YFSETQ. This CDR3 reads CASSLMGSGNTEAFF. As DNA, the CDR3 is TGCGCCAGCAGCTTGATGGGGTCGGGAAACACTGAAGCTTTCTTT.

In this sample, this clonotype turned up many times. The chain joins TRBV20-1 to TRBJ2-7; D might be TRBD2 (6 bases). Trimming stripped 0 bases from V and 3 bases from J, with 15 bases between. This CDR3 region has 15 residues. From germline, CDR1 is DFQATT and CDR2 SNEGSKA (reference sequence). CDR3 DNA: TGCAGTGCTAGAGATCCAGGAGGGAACGACTACGAGCAGTACTTC. The encoded protein is CSARDPGGNDYEQYF.

CDR3 amino acids: CASSFGSGSDEQFF. The CDR3 DNA is TGCGCCAGCAGCTTTGGTAGCGGGAGTGATGAGCAGTTCTTC. The chain combines TRBV5-1 with TRBJ2-1, with TRBD2 identical over 9 bases. The trim removed 2 bases at V and 8 bases at J, leaving 5 bases unmatched. Per the germline V gene, CDR1 is SGHRS and CDR2 is YFSETQ. This CDR3 spans 14 amino acids.

This clonotype was counted at least ten times. The chain couples TRBV24-1 to TRBJ2-7; D may be TRBD1 or TRBD2 (6 bases each). The CDR3 has 15 amino acids. Trimming stripped 5 bases from V and 2 bases from J, with 15 bases between. Germline CDR1 is KGHDR and CDR2 is SFDVKD. In nucleotides, the CDR3 is TGTGCCACCAGTGCTGGGGGGCTATCTACCTACGAGCAGTACTTC. Translating gives CATSAGGLSTYEQYF.

There are a few counts of this clonotype. The chain carries TRBV18 and TRBJ2-6; D gene ambiguous. From germline, CDR1 is KGHSH and CDR2 LQKENI. The CDR3 is made up of 17 amino acids. Between the trimmed V and J ends, which lost 1 base and 2 bases, there was a span of 12 bases. Here the CDR3 DNA reads TGTGCCAGCTCACCACGCCCTTTTCAAACTGGGGCCAACGTCCTGACTTTC. Translated: CASSPRPFQTGANVLTF.

This clonotype was detected many times. J is TRBJ2-1 and V is TRBV11-2, with TRBD1 matching 9 bases. The germline V gene encodes CDR1 SGHAT and CDR2 FQNNGV. CDR3 length: 15 amino acids. The V gene end was trimmed by 2 bases and the J gene end by 8 bases; junction bases not matched to a gene: 7. CDR3 residues: CASSLTGTGFHEQFF. The CDR3 DNA follows: TGTGCCAGCAGCTTAACCGGGACAGGGTTCCATGAGCAGTTCTTC.